These T cell receptor beta chains were read from a single sample in a study of T cells after posttransplantation cyclophosphamide. Profiled with immunoSEQ multiplex PCR; TCRdb holds only in-frame clones, not every one. This table holds some 61,000 clones, 80% to 95% found once. The sample was PBMCs. These receptors were collected from a woman aged 25 to 39 in good health and a related stem cell transplant donor. The CDR3 runs from the conserved cysteine through the conserved F or W. D genes are given only for firm matches. Not all rows give a size; the values are once, few, many and, for expanded clones, a class.

abundance: .; d_gene: .; j_gene: TRBJ2-7; v_gene: TRBV5-4; CDR3nt: TGTGCCAGCAGCTTGGTGGTGGGGGGAACCTACGAGCAGTACTTC; CDR3aa: CASSLVVGGTYEQYF
abundance: .; d_gene: TRBD1; j_gene: TRBJ2-3; v_gene: TRBV28; CDR3nt: TGTGCCAGCAGCCCCCCGGACAGGGACACAGATACGCAGTATTTT; CDR3aa: CASSPPDRDTDTQYF
abundance: once; d_gene: TRBD1; j_gene: TRBJ2-1; v_gene: TRBV28; CDR3nt: TGTGCCAGCTCGCGACCGGGACAGGGAAACAATGAGCAGTTCTTC; CDR3aa: CASSRPGQGNNEQFF
abundance: .; d_gene: TRBD1; j_gene: TRBJ1-5; v_gene: TRBV5-8; CDR3nt: TGTGCCAGCAGCTTAGACAGGGCCGGGGGGGGGCCCCAGCATTTT; CDR3aa: CASSLDRAGGGPQHF
abundance: large; d_gene: .; j_gene: TRBJ2-7; v_gene: TRBV28; CDR3nt: TGTGCCAGCAGTTTCTCAGGGTTAGACTACGAGCAGTACTTC; CDR3aa: CASSFSGLDYEQYF
abundance: .; d_gene: .; j_gene: TRBJ2-3; v_gene: TRBV11-2; CDR3nt: TGTGCCAGCAGTGAAGTGCGGGCTAGCACAGATACGCAGTATTTT; CDR3aa: CASSEVRASTDTQYF
abundance: .; d_gene: .; j_gene: TRBJ2-3; v_gene: TRBV5-4; CDR3nt: TGTGCCAGCAGCCCCGGTGGGGGGGGGCCCCCAGATACGCAGTATTTT; CDR3aa: CASSPGGGGPPDTQYF
abundance: few; d_gene: .; j_gene: TRBJ2-3; v_gene: TRBV7-2; CDR3nt: TGTGCCAGCAGGCTGACAGCCGCACCCACAGATACGCAGTATTTT; CDR3aa: CASRLTAAPTDTQYF
abundance: .; d_gene: .; j_gene: TRBJ1-4; v_gene: TRBV6-5; CDR3nt: TGTGCCAGCAGTCTCGGGACGGGTAATGAAAAACTGTTTTTT; CDR3aa: CASSLGTGNEKLFF
abundance: once; d_gene: TRBD1; j_gene: TRBJ1-4; v_gene: TRBV5-1; CDR3nt: TGCGCCAGCAGCCTGGGACAGTCTAATGAAAAACTGTTTTTT; CDR3aa: CASSLGQSNEKLFF
abundance: .; d_gene: .; j_gene: TRBJ1-5; v_gene: TRBV11-2; CDR3nt: TGTGCCAGCAGCTTCAGTCCGGACCTTGGCCAGCCCCAGCATTTT; CDR3aa: CASSFSPDLGQPQHF
abundance: .; d_gene: TRBD1; j_gene: TRBJ1-5; v_gene: TRBV7-2; CDR3nt: TGTGCCAGCAGCCGGAGGGACAGGGGCGCGGGTCAGCCCCAGCATTTT; CDR3aa: CASSRRDRGAGQPQHF
abundance: .; d_gene: .; j_gene: TRBJ1-2; v_gene: TRBV7-2; CDR3nt: TGTGCCAGCAGCTTAGGCCGGGACTATGGCTACACCTTC; CDR3aa: CASSLGRDYGYTF
abundance: .; d_gene: .; j_gene: TRBJ2-3; v_gene: TRBV5-1; CDR3nt: TGCGCCAGCAGCTCCGCTACAGATACGCAGTATTTT; CDR3aa: CASSSATDTQYF